A selection of T cell receptor beta chains follows, all from one sample in a study of blood T cell repertoires in COVID-19. Profiling relied on immunoSEQ multiplex PCR, and the TCRdb table lists in-frame clones only, not all of them. The sample includes about 170,000 clones, around 81% seen only once; the top ten take roughly 3%. The sample comprised peripheral blood. Receptor source: a human donor with acute or convalescent COVID-19. The donor label of this sample is uncertain. Both conserved end residues are part of each CDR3. Fields, in order: J gene, D gene, V gene, clone size, CDR3 DNA, CDR3 protein. D genes are given only for firm matches. Clone size, where shown, is once, few, many, or a class for clones that have expanded.

j_gene: TRBJ1-2
d_gene: -
v_gene: TRBV6-5
abundance: -
CDR3nt: TGTGCCAGCAGTCCTAGAGGGGGATCTAACTATGGCTACACCTTC
CDR3aa: CASSPRGGSNYGYTF

j_gene: TRBJ1-2
d_gene: TRBD1
v_gene: TRBV5-1
abundance: -
CDR3nt: TGCGCCAGCAGCTTGGGCGCGGCGGGGACAGAGAATTTTAACTATGGCTACACCTTC
CDR3aa: CASSLGAAGTENFNYGYTF

j_gene: TRBJ1-4
d_gene: -
v_gene: TRBV19
abundance: -
CDR3nt: TGTGCCAGTAGTCGGGGTGAAAAACTGTTTTTT
CDR3aa: CASSRGEKLFF

j_gene: TRBJ2-1
d_gene: TRBD2
v_gene: TRBV9
abundance: -
CDR3nt: TGTGCCAGCAGCGTAGACCTAGCGGGAGTGACGAATGAGCAGTTCTTC
CDR3aa: CASSVDLAGVTNEQFF

j_gene: TRBJ2-1
d_gene: TRBD1
v_gene: TRBV6-5
abundance: -
CDR3nt: TGTGCCAGCAATAGACAGGGGTTTGGGGAGCAGTTCTTC
CDR3aa: CASNRQGFGEQFF

j_gene: TRBJ2-3
d_gene: -
v_gene: TRBV27
abundance: -
CDR3nt: TGTGCCAGCAGTTTAGAGCGTGGTACAGATACGCAGTATTTT
CDR3aa: CASSLERGTDTQYF

j_gene: TRBJ2-7
d_gene: -
v_gene: TRBV6-6
abundance: -
CDR3nt: TGTGCCAGCGGGCGGGAAGGGAGCTCCTACGAGCAGTACTTC
CDR3aa: CASGREGSSYEQYF

j_gene: TRBJ1-4
d_gene: TRBD1
v_gene: TRBV7-9
abundance: -
CDR3nt: TGTGCCAGCAGCTTAGTTGGCCAGGGGGGAATAAATGAAAAACTGTTTTTT
CDR3aa: CASSLVGQGGINEKLFF

j_gene: TRBJ2-1
d_gene: TRBD2
v_gene: TRBV4-2
abundance: -
CDR3nt: TGTGCCAGCAGCCAAGCCCCGGGAGCGGGAGGTTTGGATGAGCAGTTCTTC
CDR3aa: CASSQAPGAGGLDEQFF

j_gene: TRBJ1-5
d_gene: -
v_gene: TRBV30
abundance: -
CDR3nt: TGTGCCTGGAGTTCTTTAGACAGCGCCAATCAGCCCCAGCATTTT
CDR3aa: CAWSSLDSANQPQHF

j_gene: TRBJ1-1
d_gene: TRBD1
v_gene: TRBV4-1
abundance: few
CDR3nt: TGCGCCAGCAGCCAGGGACAGGGCTGGCCTGAAGCTTTCTTT
CDR3aa: CASSQGQGWPEAFF

j_gene: TRBJ1-4
d_gene: TRBD1
v_gene: TRBV6-1
abundance: -
CDR3nt: TGTGCCAGCAGTGAAGCTGGACAGGGTCGGGGAAAACTGTTTTTT
CDR3aa: CASSEAGQGRGKLFF

j_gene: TRBJ2-1
d_gene: TRBD2
v_gene: TRBV3-1/TRBV3-2
abundance: -
CDR3nt: TGTGCCAGCAGCCAAGATGGGACTAGCGGGAGATACAATGAGCAGTTCTTC
CDR3aa: CASSQDGTSGRYNEQFF

j_gene: TRBJ2-3
d_gene: -
v_gene: TRBV10-3
abundance: -
CDR3nt: TGTGCCACCTCGAGACGGGACTCAGATACGCAGTATTTT
CDR3aa: CATSRRDSDTQYF

j_gene: TRBJ1-1
d_gene: -
v_gene: TRBV30
abundance: -
CDR3nt: TGTGCCTGGAACAGGGCGAACACTGAAGCTTTCTTT
CDR3aa: CAWNRANTEAFF

j_gene: TRBJ1-5
d_gene: -
v_gene: TRBV18
abundance: -
CDR3nt: TGTGCCAGCTCACCAGCAGTCGCAGGGACTGACGCAATCAGACAGCCCCAGCATTTT
CDR3aa: CASSPAVAGTDAIRQPQHF

j_gene: TRBJ1-3
d_gene: -
v_gene: TRBV5-6
abundance: -
CDR3nt: TGTGCCAGCAGCGTTGGCGGGAGAAACGGAAACACCATATATTTT
CDR3aa: CASSVGGRNGNTIYF